A selection of T cell receptor beta chains follows, all from one sample in a study of blood T cell repertoires in COVID-19. Repertoires were generated with immunoSEQ multiplex PCR, while TCRdb's copy carries only in-frame clones and drops some. The data hold under 250,000 clones, with roughly 85% observed a single time. Sequencing was done on a sample of peripheral blood. The receptors derive from a woman between 40 and 50 years old with active or convalescent COVID-19. The CDR3 runs from the conserved cysteine through the conserved F or W. Fields, in order: CDR3 protein, CDR3 DNA, D gene, clone size, V gene, J gene. A D gene is named only where the DNA matches it firmly. Size is omitted from some rows. Given values are once, few, many or a class for expanded clones.

CDR3aa: CASSVGPGLAGGPGNEQFF
CDR3nt: TGTGCCAGCAGCGTAGGGCCGGGACTAGCGGGGGGGCCAGGGAATGAGCAGTTCTTC
d_gene: TRBD2
abundance: -
v_gene: TRBV9
j_gene: TRBJ2-1

CDR3aa: CASRNRDNTEAFF
CDR3nt: TGTGCCAGCAGGAACAGGGATAACACTGAAGCTTTCTTT
d_gene: -
abundance: -
v_gene: TRBV12-3/TRBV12-4
j_gene: TRBJ1-1

CDR3aa: CASSLDLTIETQYF
CDR3nt: TGTGCCAGCAGCTTAGATCTAACCATAGAGACCCAGTACTTC
d_gene: -
abundance: -
v_gene: TRBV11-2
j_gene: TRBJ2-5

CDR3aa: CASSEPSGEYEQYF
CDR3nt: TGTGCCAGCAGTGAGCCTAGCGGGGAGTACGAGCAGTACTTC
d_gene: TRBD2
abundance: -
v_gene: TRBV6-1
j_gene: TRBJ2-7

CDR3aa: CASSITPTPDTEAFF
CDR3nt: TGTGCCAGTAGTATTACCCCGACACCAGACACTGAAGCTTTCTTT
d_gene: -
abundance: -
v_gene: TRBV19
j_gene: TRBJ1-1

CDR3aa: CASSDGTGSGYTF
CDR3nt: TGTGCCAGCAGTGACGGGACAGGGAGCGGCTACACCTTC
d_gene: TRBD1
abundance: -
v_gene: TRBV6-1
j_gene: TRBJ1-2

CDR3aa: CASSQEDSFFSGNTIYF
CDR3nt: TGCGCCAGCAGCCAAGAAGACAGTTTTTTCTCTGGAAACACCATATATTTT
d_gene: -
abundance: -
v_gene: TRBV4-1
j_gene: TRBJ1-3

CDR3aa: CASSQVGGIYNEQFF
CDR3nt: TGTGCCAGCTCACAGGTGGGGGGGATCTACAATGAGCAGTTCTTC
d_gene: TRBD2
abundance: -
v_gene: TRBV18
j_gene: TRBJ2-1

CDR3aa: CAWQGGPYEQYF
CDR3nt: TGTGCCTGGCAGGGGGGCCCCTACGAGCAGTACTTC
d_gene: -
abundance: -
v_gene: TRBV30
j_gene: TRBJ2-7

CDR3aa: CASSSSVYEQYF
CDR3nt: -
d_gene: -
abundance: few
v_gene: TRBV6-2/TRBV6-3
j_gene: TRBJ2-7

CDR3aa: CATTSPYTGELFF
CDR3nt: TGTGCCACCACGAGTCCATACACCGGGGAGCTGTTTTTT
d_gene: -
abundance: -
v_gene: TRBV24-1
j_gene: TRBJ2-2

CDR3aa: CASSLLAEQFF
CDR3nt: TGTGCCAGCAGCCTACTAGCGGAGCAGTTCTTC
d_gene: TRBD2
abundance: -
v_gene: TRBV7-2
j_gene: TRBJ2-1

CDR3aa: CATSDLSAGQSTDTQYF
CDR3nt: TGTGCCACCAGTGATTTGTCGGCGGGACAGAGCACAGATACGCAGTATTTT
d_gene: -
abundance: -
v_gene: TRBV24-1
j_gene: TRBJ2-3

CDR3aa: CASSAAPQGTGELFF
CDR3nt: TGTGCCAGCAGCGCGGCCCCCCAAGGCACCGGGGAGCTGTTTTTT
d_gene: -
abundance: -
v_gene: TRBV7-3
j_gene: TRBJ2-2

CDR3aa: CASSLSGSTRPNSPLHF
CDR3nt: TGTGCCAGCAGCTTGTCTGGGAGCACTCGACCTAATTCACCCCTCCACTTT
d_gene: -
abundance: once
v_gene: TRBV5-4
j_gene: TRBJ1-6

CDR3aa: CASSIPGGANYGYTF
CDR3nt: TGTGCCAGCAGCATCCCGGGGGGCGCCAACTATGGCTACACCTTC
d_gene: -
abundance: -
v_gene: TRBV9
j_gene: TRBJ1-2

CDR3aa: CASSLLAGTYNEQFF
CDR3nt: TGTGCCAGCTCACTTTTAGCGGGCACCTACAATGAGCAGTTCTTC
d_gene: TRBD2
abundance: -
v_gene: TRBV18
j_gene: TRBJ2-1

CDR3aa: CAWNGLAVSTDTQYF
CDR3nt: TGTGCCTGGAACGGGCTAGCTGTTAGCACAGATACGCAGTATTTT
d_gene: -
abundance: -
v_gene: TRBV30
j_gene: TRBJ2-3

CDR3aa: CASSPRYRGRVYEQYF
CDR3nt: TGTGCTAGCAGCCCCCGCTACAGGGGGCGCGTGTACGAGCAGTACTTC
d_gene: TRBD1
abundance: -
v_gene: TRBV7-7
j_gene: TRBJ2-7

CDR3aa: CASSPMRTNEKLFF
CDR3nt: TGTGCCAGCAGCCCGATGCGGACTAATGAAAAACTGTTTTTT
d_gene: -
abundance: -
v_gene: TRBV6-5
j_gene: TRBJ1-4

CDR3aa: CASSKRASGSGEQYF
CDR3nt: TGTGCCAGCTCAAAACGGGCTAGCGGGAGCGGCGAGCAGTACTTC
d_gene: TRBD2
abundance: -
v_gene: TRBV18
j_gene: TRBJ2-7

CDR3aa: CASSEATSASGEWTEAFF
CDR3nt: TGTGCCAGCAGTGAAGCGACATCTGCATCGGGGGAGTGGACTGAAGCTTTCTTT
d_gene: -
abundance: -
v_gene: TRBV2
j_gene: TRBJ1-1

CDR3aa: CASSLGWGSGYTF
CDR3nt: TGTGCCAGCAGCTTAGGGTGGGGCTCTGGCTACACCTTC
d_gene: -
abundance: -
v_gene: TRBV7-9
j_gene: TRBJ1-2

CDR3aa: CAISFGSNDEQYF
CDR3nt: TGTGCCATCAGCTTTGGTAGTAACGACGAGCAGTACTTC
d_gene: -
abundance: -
v_gene: TRBV10-3
j_gene: TRBJ2-7

CDR3aa: CASSRGLAGLLEQFF
CDR3nt: TGTGCCAGCAGCCGTGGACTAGCGGGGCTGTTGGAGCAGTTCTTC
d_gene: TRBD2
abundance: -
v_gene: TRBV5-8
j_gene: TRBJ2-1

CDR3aa: CAGGFGRGKDTGELFF
CDR3nt: TGTGCCGGAGGGTTCGGGCGGGGGAAAGACACCGGGGAGCTGTTTTTT
d_gene: TRBD2
abundance: -
v_gene: TRBV30
j_gene: TRBJ2-2

CDR3aa: CASSLGGQINEQYF
CDR3nt: TGCGCCAGCAGCTTGGGAGGCCAGATAAACGAGCAGTACTTC
d_gene: -
abundance: -
v_gene: TRBV5-1
j_gene: TRBJ2-7

CDR3aa: CASRQNNYQPQHF
CDR3nt: TGTGCCAGTAGACAGAACAATTATCAGCCCCAGCATTTT
d_gene: -
abundance: -
v_gene: TRBV19
j_gene: TRBJ1-5

CDR3aa: CASSFDSNYGYTF
CDR3nt: TGTGCCAGCAGCTTCGACAGTAATTATGGCTACACCTTC
d_gene: -
abundance: -
v_gene: TRBV5-4
j_gene: TRBJ1-2